This TCR beta chain was found in a study of T cell responses to AZD1222 COVID-19 vaccine. In this sample, this clone turned up a few times. Germline CDR1 reads SNHLY; CDR2 reads FYNNEI. Trimming pared 6 bases from V and 7 bases from J, leaving 21 bases between. This CDR3 is built from 15 residues. Only in-frame clones appear in the TCRdb table, and some are missing; sequencing was by immunoSEQ multiplex PCR. The sample records 65,000 to 95,000 clones, about 88% being singletons. The TCR originated in an adult in good health. The chain joins TRBV2 to TRBJ1-2; D is unclear. Specimen: peripheral blood, collected on day 0 of AZD1222 vaccination. Here the CDR3 DNA reads TGTGCCAGCAGCCTAAGGGCCATCTCCTTAGGTGGCTACACCTTC. This sequence encodes CASSLRAISLGGYTF. Together with reference TRBV2 and TRBJ1-2, the CDR3 gives the full variable domain: EPEVTQTPSHQVTQMGQEVILRCVPISNHLYFYWYRQILGQKVEFLVSFYNNEISEKSEIFDDQFSVERPDGSNFTLKIRSTKLEDSAMYFCASSLRAISLGGYTFGSGTRLTVV.